This section outlines one T cell receptor (beta chain) sequence together with its context. These data come from a study of control samples from healthy donors and cancer patients. The CDR3 has 16 residues. V shed 6 bases and J shed 0 bases, with 15 bases lying between them. Germline loops: CDR1 SQVTM, CDR2 ANQGSEA. TCRdb's table, derived via immunoSEQ multiplex PCR, lists solely in-frame clones and lacks some. In the table there are about 180,000 clones, about 92% of which are singletons. V and J are TRBV29-1 and TRBJ2-6; D is perhaps TRBD1 or TRBD2 (5 bases each). Sequences were obtained from blood. This clonotype was obtained from a man aged 25 to 40 in good health. CDR3 residues: CSVAGTMLSGANVLTF. The CDR3 DNA sequence: TGCAGCGTCGCCGGGACGATGCTCTCTGGGGCCAACGTCCTGACTTTC.